Sequencing of this TCR beta chain was carried out in a study of T cells in localized non-small cell lung cancer. Overall study results and limits: For the top 100 tumor clones, a median roughly 53 also appeared in adjacent lung. It was uninvolved adjacent lung that showed the highest T cell clonality, exceeding tumor. Because researchers sequenced only one region of the tumor, heterogeneity is still possible. The study linked higher blood T cell density to longer overall survival.

The V end was cut by 1 base, the J end by 5 bases, with 13 bases between. The length of the CDR3 is 15 residues. Germline lookup yields CDR1 SEHNR and CDR2 FQNEAQ (reference sequence). Clones were sequenced by immunoSEQ multiplex PCR, and TCRdb holds only the in-frame ones, with some missing. The sample has 35,000 to 45,000 clones, 75% to 85% seen once. Comments on this clone: The antigen is unknown.

The TCR originated in a woman aged 40 to 75 with stage II squamous cell lung carcinoma. The J gene is TRBJ2-3, the V gene TRBV7-9; D uncertain. This specimen consisted of PBMCs, obtained before any cancer treatment. For the CDR3, the DNA is TGTGCCAGCAGCTTAGGGCAGCGCTCCAGAGATACGCAGTATTTT. It is translated as CASSLGQRSRDTQYF.